The present T cell receptor (beta chain) was sequenced within a study of CD8 T cells in Susac syndrome. It was with random hexamers that about 0.45 to 1 ug RNA was reverse transcribed. Amplification of TCR beta CDR3 spanned 54 Vbeta and 13 Jbeta via immunoSEQ multiplex PCR. TCRdb re-called the immunoSEQ multiplex PCR reads with MiXCR, one entry per CDR3 protein. The sample has around 160,000 distinct CDR3 sequences; approximately 93% are singletons. The CDR3 length is 15 residues. Looked up from germline, CDR1 is LNHDA and CDR2 is SQIVND (reference sequence). Losses at the gene ends were 9 bases for V and 3 bases for J; bases not matched to a gene: 10. TEMRA cells were enriched by FACS, while CD8+ and CD4+ T cells were obtained through a negative isolation that was performed magnetically.

This sequence originates from a human donor with multiple sclerosis. Source material: CD4+ T cells from PBMCs. The chain links TRBV19 to TRBJ1-4; 7 bases line up with TRBD1. DNA for the CDR3: TGTGCCAGCAGAGACCGGGACAGCCCTAATGAAAAACTGTTTTTT. Its protein is CASRDRDSPNEKLFF.